A selection of T cell receptor beta chains follows, all from one sample in a study of T cells expressing NK-cell markers. TCRdb reworked the 5' RACE reads into one entry per CDR3 protein, no DNA. Found here are about 390,000 distinct CDR3 sequences; the top ten clones hold about 10%. The source material was blood T cells: a sorted CD56 or NKG2C T cell subset, CD4+ or CD8+ T cells, or bulk PBMC T cells (not recorded which). The origin of the receptors is a woman between 50 and 59 years old in good health. Both conserved end residues are part of each CDR3. Fields, in order: J gene, V gene, CDR3 protein.

>TRBJ1-3|TRBV5-5
CASSGTGVSGNTIYF
>TRBJ2-7|TRBV27
CASSQTGGSYEQYF
>TRBJ1-5|TRBV29-1
CSVVMQRGLAQHF
>TRBJ2-7|TRBV5-5
CASSHDGRAYEQYF
>TRBJ1-2|TRBV29-1
CSVEREGTYGYTF
>TRBJ2-3|TRBV5-1
CASSLAVSGRPDTQYF
>TRBJ2-3|TRBV24-1
CATSDRPWDRGTTDTQYF
>TRBJ2-3|TRBV6-6
CASSYVPLGSADTQYF
>TRBJ2-6|TRBV10-3
CAIQTSGDSGANVLTF
>TRBJ1-2|TRBV20-1
CSARDTVMAGINPNYGYTF
>TRBJ2-2|TRBV12-3/TRBV12-4
CASTGAGVGLPNTGELFF
>TRBJ1-5|TRBV5-1
CASSLFGIDGGDQPQHF
>TRBJ2-3|TRBV20-1
CSPHRLAGPDTQYF
>TRBJ2-1|TRBV29-1
CSVGTIAEQFF
>TRBJ2-5|TRBV2
CASSERELETQYF
>TRBJ1-1|TRBV12-3/TRBV12-4
CASSLGAEAFF
>TRBJ1-1|TRBV18
CASSTGQTSNTEAFF
>TRBJ1-6|TRBV20-1
CSARDTGTPTSPLHF
>TRBJ2-1|TRBV29-1
CSVGASGRLYEQFF
>TRBJ2-2|TRBV7-2
CASKPRNTGELFF
>TRBJ2-1|TRBV20-1
CSAPPEASYNEQFF
>TRBJ2-3|TRBV5-1
CASSGLAGGPIGQYF
>TRBJ2-1|TRBV5-4
CASSLWREGRNEQFF
>TRBJ2-1|TRBV20-1
CSARLVLALNEQFF
>TRBJ1-2|TRBV5-1
CASSLSAAGSYGYTF
>TRBJ2-7|TRBV7-9
CASSPPRTSANYEQYF
>TRBJ2-1|TRBV12-3/TRBV12-4
CASSLPPGVEQFF
>TRBJ2-3|TRBV20-1
CSARDSSGSSDTQYF
>TRBJ2-5|TRBV14
CASSQDRPLETQYF
>TRBJ2-7|TRBV12-3/TRBV12-4
CASSSSDRVREQYF
>TRBJ1-1|TRBV5-1
CASLPGGASTEAFF
>TRBJ1-1|TRBV2
CASSGWGMNTEAFF
>TRBJ2-1|TRBV4-1
CASSQETINEQFF
>TRBJ2-2|TRBV19
CASKKREGTGELFF
>TRBJ2-1|TRBV4-1
CASSQDSSGRSDNEQFF
>TRBJ2-7|TRBV12-3/TRBV12-4
CASSLLTSFSSYEQYF
>TRBJ2-5|TRBV20-1
CSARDRVGRETQYF
>TRBJ2-1|TRBV2
CASRDPGLYNEQFF
>TRBJ2-5|TRBV25-1
CASTLGIREGQETQYF
>TRBJ2-2|TRBV2
CASAPDNPGELFF
>TRBJ2-3|TRBV5-1
CASSLALLQGGDTQYF
>TRBJ2-1|TRBV11-2
CASSLQGGLLNEQFF